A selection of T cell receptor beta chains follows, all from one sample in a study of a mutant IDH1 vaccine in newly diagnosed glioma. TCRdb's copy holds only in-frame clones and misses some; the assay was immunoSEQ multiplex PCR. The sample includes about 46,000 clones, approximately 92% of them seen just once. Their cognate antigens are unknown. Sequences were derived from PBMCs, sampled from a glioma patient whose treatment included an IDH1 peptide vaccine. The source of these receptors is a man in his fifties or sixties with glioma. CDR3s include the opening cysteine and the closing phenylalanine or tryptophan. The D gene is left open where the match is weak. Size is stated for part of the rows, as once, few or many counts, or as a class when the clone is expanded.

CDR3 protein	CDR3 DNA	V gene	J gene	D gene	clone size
CASSIAIIGRPPIIYEQYF	TGTGCCAGTAGTATAGCGATCATTGGCCGGCCTCCGATAATTTACGAGCAGTACTTC	TRBV19	TRBJ2-7	NA	NA
CASKPGTGRDIEKLFF	TGTGCCAGCAAGCCCGGGACAGGGCGGGACATTGAAAAACTGTTTTTT	TRBV7-9	TRBJ1-4	TRBD1	NA
CASSLNTGELFF	TGTGCCAGCAGCCTGAACACCGGGGAGCTGTTTTTT	TRBV7-2	TRBJ2-2	NA	NA
CASRAGIGEQYF	TGTGCCAGCAGGGCCGGGATTGGCGAGCAGTACTTC	TRBV28	TRBJ2-7	NA	once
CASSLAGGGRFF	TGTGCCAGCAGCTTAGCTGGAGGGGGGAGGTTCTTT	TRBV7-9	TRBJ1-1	NA	NA
CASSGASGSADTQYF	TGCGCCAGCAGCGGGGCTAGCGGGAGTGCAGATACGCAGTATTTT	TRBV5-1	TRBJ2-3	TRBD2	NA
CASSLVLAGAPRGHEQFF	TGTGCCAGCAGCTTAGTACTAGCGGGGGCCCCCCGGGGCCATGAGCAGTTCTTC	TRBV7-2	TRBJ2-1	TRBD2	NA
CGIGGYTF	TGCGGAATCGGTGGCTACACCTTC	TRBV29-1	TRBJ1-2	NA	few
CASSPRPRGLANVLTF	TGTGCCAGCAGCCCACGCCCCCGGGGTTTGGCCAACGTCCTGACTTTC	TRBV7-2	TRBJ2-6	NA	NA
CASSESTGGYVETQYF	TGTGCCAGCAGCGAGTCGACAGGGGGCTATGTGGAGACCCAGTACTTC	TRBV7-6	TRBJ2-5	TRBD1	once
CASSQDTSGRWNEQFF	TGCGCCAGCAGCCAGGATACTAGCGGGAGGTGGAATGAGCAGTTCTTC	TRBV4-1	TRBJ2-1	TRBD2	NA
CARGLADTDTQYF	TGTGCCAGGGGACTAGCGGACACAGATACGCAGTATTTT	TRBV2	TRBJ2-3	TRBD2	NA
CASSSGQARIDTEAFF	TGTGCCAGCAGCTCTGGACAGGCCCGCATCGACACTGAAGCTTTCTTT	TRBV5-4	TRBJ1-1	TRBD1	NA
CSVEGAGGNEQYF	TGCAGCGTTGAAGGGGCAGGGGGCAACGAGCAGTACTTC	TRBV29-1	TRBJ2-7	TRBD1	NA
CASSVSLTGDTQYF	TGTGCCAGCAGCGTAAGCCTAACCGGAGATACGCAGTATTTT	TRBV9	TRBJ2-3	NA	NA
CASSHGLAETQYF	TGTGCCAGCAGCCACGGGCTAGCGGAGACCCAGTACTTC	TRBV14	TRBJ2-5	NA	NA
CASSLGARGSNEQFF	TGCGCCAGCAGCTTGGGGGCTCGAGGTAGCAATGAGCAGTTCTTC	TRBV5-1	TRBJ2-1	NA	NA
CATSRDSLRGNTIYF	TGTGCCACCAGCAGAGATTCTTTAAGGGGGAACACCATATATTTT	TRBV15	TRBJ1-3	NA	NA